This TCR beta chain is from a study of T-cell memory formation after mild COVID-19. Study summary: The two donors had largely donor-specific TCR clusters.

Study-wide findings and caveats: Chiefly within CM and EM were the contracting CD4+ clones; CD8+ ones were within EMRA.

The 5'RACE method, run with constant-segment primers, produced TCR alpha and TCR beta cDNA libraries (carrying sample barcodes and UMIs). TCRdb used MiXCR to reprocess the 5' RACE reads, holding one entry per CDR3 protein. Of roughly 40,000 distinct CDR3 sequences in the sample, 5.5% to 8.5% are singletons; the top ten hold about 0.8%. The CDR3 loop spans 16 amino acids. Germline-derived CDR1 and CDR2 are SGHNT and YYREEE (reference sequence). Trimming cost V 1 base and J 4 bases; bases outside gene matches: 6. This clonotype was seen a handful of times. As yet, its antigen is unknown. The receptor comes from an adult who had mild COVID-19 (a few samples of this study predate the infection). Cell type and time point are not known. J is TRBJ2-7 and V is TRBV5-4; 12 bases are a match to TRBD1. The sample consisted of PBMCs or a T cell subset sorted from them (not recorded which). CDR3 sequence reads: CASSLMGQGASYEQYF. The CDR3 nucleotides are TGTGCCAGCAGCTTGATGGGACAGGGGGCGAGTTACGAGCAGTACTTC.